This T cell receptor (beta chain) appears in the sequencing data of a study of T cell clones after liver transplantation. Background on the study: Until 12-24 months post-transplant, subjects got standard immunosuppression and no induction. Tolerant meant at least one year fully off immunosuppression without liver enzymes above twice normal.

TCRdb keeps only in-frame clones here, not all; method: immunoSEQ multiplex PCR. The sample lists 98,000 or so clones, 82% occurring once. CDR1 is MNHEY and CDR2 is SMNVEV in the germline V gene (reference sequence). CDR3 length equals 12 residues. V lost 3 bases and J 7 bases, leaving 9 bases between the germline ends. The chain joins TRBV27 to TRBJ1-2; weak D call: TRBD1 (5 bases). The sample here was CD4+ T cells from blood, taken before liver transplant. This TCR derives from a human donor who received a liver transplant. In DNA form, the CDR3 reads TGTGCCAGCAGTTTCCAGGGACGTGGCTACACCTTC. It translates to CASSFQGRGYTF.